These 31 T cell receptor beta chains were sequenced from one sample in a study of blood T cell repertoires in COVID-19. Libraries were prepared by immunoSEQ multiplex PCR; TCRdb keeps only in-frame clonotypes and omits some of them. The sample includes 250,000 to 350,000 clones, less than 85% of them seen just once. Sequences were obtained from peripheral blood. These receptors were collected from a human donor with COVID-19, enrolled during active disease. The donor label of this sample is uncertain.

V and J are TRBV18 and TRBJ2-1; 7 bases are a match to TRBD2. The junction had 9 bases not matched to a gene; V was cut back by 4 bases and J by 6 bases. Germline V lookup: CDR1 KGHSH, CDR2 LQKENI. The CDR3 length is 15 residues. The CDR3 sequence is CASSQLTSSLNEQFF. The DNA of the CDR3 is TGTGCCAGCTCACAATTGACTAGCTCCCTCAATGAGCAGTTCTTC.

This sequence joins TRBV19 and TRBJ2-7, with D possibly being TRBD1 (6 bases). The CDR3 has 15 residues. V was trimmed by 3 bases and J by 1 base, leaving 13 bases between them. Germline V gene sequence: CDR1 LNHDA, CDR2 SQIVND (reference sequence). The CDR3 sequence: CASSMRSGASYEQYF. CDR3 in DNA: TGTGCCAGTAGTATGCGTTCAGGGGCGTCCTACGAGCAGTACTTC. The complete variable domain, with remaining parts taken from reference TRBV19 and TRBJ2-7, reads DGGITQSPKYLFRKEGQNVTLSCEQNLNHDAMYWYRQDPGQGLRLIYYSQIVNDFQKGDIAEGYSVSREKKESFPLTVTSAQKNPTAFYLCASSMRSGASYEQYFGPGTRLTVT.

This chain links TRBV6-2 or TRBV6-3 with TRBJ2-1; 8 bases fit TRBD2. Losses at the gene ends were 7 bases for V and 2 bases for J; bases not matched to a gene: 7. CDR3 length: 15 residues. Germline V gene sequence: CDR1 MNHEY, CDR2 SVGEGT. As DNA, the CDR3 is TGTGCCAGCACCCCAGCGGGAGTCCCCTACAATGAGCAGTTCTTC. Protein sequence: CASTPAGVPYNEQFF.

The V and J genes are TRBV7-6 and TRBJ2-7, with 8 bases lining up with TRBD2. After removal of 1 base from V and 3 bases from J, the junction contained 5 bases not matched to a gene. Germline assignment: CDR1 SGHVS and CDR2 FNYEAQ. The CDR3 contains 15 residues. The CDR3 region has the DNA TGTGCCAGCAGCTTAGGGACTAGCCCTTACTACGAGCAGTACTTC. It codes for CASSLGTSPYYEQYF.

The V and J genes are TRBV5-1 and TRBJ1-1; a possible D gene is TRBD1 (6 bases). The ends were cut back, 3 bases at V and 4 bases at J, with 13 bases in the middle. The V gene's germline CDR1 is SGHRS and CDR2 YFSETQ. The CDR3 covers 14 residues. This CDR3 reads CASSSYTGSTEAFF. The CDR3 DNA reads TGCGCCAGCAGCTCATACACAGGGAGCACTGAAGCTTTCTTT.

The gene calls are TRBV29-1 and TRBJ2-2; TRBD1 matches 7 bases. This CDR3 is 14 amino acids long. The germline V gene has CDR1 SQVTM and CDR2 ANQGSEA. V shed 5 bases, J shed 0 bases, and the junction held 3 bases outside the gene matches. CDR3 in amino acids: CSVTGVTNTGELFF. The CDR3 DNA reads as TGCAGCGTTACAGGGGTCACGAACACCGGGGAGCTGTTTTTT.

The CDR3 nucleotides read TGTGCCAGCAGCCCATCTTCCCTAGGGAACACTGAAGCTTTCTTT. Its translation: CASSPSSLGNTEAFF. This chain connects TRBV3-1 (or the pseudogene TRBV3-2) to TRBJ1-1, with no clear D. The ends were cut back, 4 bases at V and 1 base at J, with 13 bases in the middle. The CDR3 has 15 residues. Germline loops: CDR1 LGHDT, CDR2 YNNKEL (reference sequence).

The chain recombines TRBV7-9 with TRBJ1-4, with 11 positions matching TRBD1. After removal of 4 bases from V and 7 bases from J, the junction contained 17 bases not matched to a gene. The CDR3 totals 19 residues. Germline values: CDR1 SEHNR, CDR2 FQNEAQ (reference sequence). CDR3 residues: CASSSSPGQGGVKGEKLFF. The CDR3 nucleotides read TGTGCCAGCAGCTCTAGCCCGGGACAGGGGGGAGTTAAAGGTGAAAAACTGTTTTTT. Together with reference TRBV7-9 and TRBJ1-4, the CDR3 gives the full variable domain: DTGVSQNPRHKITKRGQNVTFRCDPISEHNRLYWYRQTLGQGPEFLTYFQNEAQLEKSRLLSDRFSAERPKGSFSTLEIQRTEQGDSAMYLCASSSSPGQGGVKGEKLFFGSGTQLSVL.

To note about this clone: Other DNA sequences of this sample code for an identical CDR3. The chain carries TRBV9 and TRBJ2-1; 8 nucleotides line up with TRBD2. Trimming removed 2 bases from V and 1 base from J; junction bases left unmatched: 2. This CDR3 comprises 15 residues. Germline lookup yields CDR1 SGDLS and CDR2 YYNGEE. CDR3 nucleotides: TGTGCCAGCAGCGTTCTAGCGGGTTCCTACAATGAGCAGTTCTTC. Translation gives CASSVLAGSYNEQFF.

The chain carries TRBV2 and TRBJ1-2, with no clear D. This CDR3 is built from 13 residues. Germline CDR1 reads SNHLY; CDR2 reads FYNNEI. V was trimmed by 4 bases and J by 8 bases, leaving 14 bases between them. The CDR3: CASSVIVEQGYTF. CDR3 coding DNA: TGTGCCAGCAGTGTAATTGTTGAGCAAGGCTACACCTTC.

The chain recombines TRBV15 with TRBJ2-1, with D possibly being TRBD2 (6 bases). Germline CDR1 is LNHNV and CDR2 is YYDKDF (reference sequence). V was cut by 10 bases and J by 4 bases, with 17 bases left in between. The CDR3 runs 14 residues. The CDR3 loop is CAIGATSRYNEQFF. CDR3 coding DNA: TGTGCCATAGGAGCAACTAGCCGATACAATGAGCAGTTCTTC.

The chain uses TRBV7-8 and TRBJ1-1; TRBD1 agrees at 7 bases. Per germline, CDR1 SGHVS and CDR2 FQNEAQ. The CDR3 is 13 residues long. V was pared by 6 bases and J by 3 bases, with 4 bases of the junction left unmatched. CDR3 sequence reads: CASRTQGDTEAFF. The CDR3 coding sequence is TGTGCCAGCAGGACCCAGGGGGACACTGAAGCTTTCTTT.

The CDR3 spells CASSTDRDHEQYF. CDR3 in DNA: TGTGCCAGCAGTACGGACAGGGACCACGAGCAGTACTTC. The V call is TRBV6-6, the J call TRBJ2-7; 8 bases map to TRBD1. The germline CDR1 and CDR2 sequences are MNHNY and SVGAGI (reference sequence). Trimming took 5 bases from V and 5 from J; bases not matched to a gene: 5. CDR3 length: 13 amino acids.

This clone has just a few counts. The chain couples TRBV5-1 to TRBJ1-3, with a possible D match to TRBD1 (5 bases). The CDR3 consists of 15 residues. Deletions cut 1 base from V and 7 bases from J, with 15 bases between. In germline, CDR1 is SGHRS, CDR2 YFSETQ. Here the CDR3 reads CASSLWTGRGNTIYF. The CDR3 region has the DNA TGCGCCAGCAGCTTGTGGACCGGACGGGGGAACACCATATATTTT.

The chain has TRBV15 and TRBJ1-2; TRBD1 agrees at 9 bases. CDR1 and CDR2 from the germline V gene are LNHNV and YYDKDF (reference sequence). The length of the CDR3 is 16 residues. V lost 0 bases and J lost 5; bases outside the gene matches: 7. This chain's CDR3 is CATSRDAGQGEYGYTF. The CDR3 nucleotides read TGTGCCACCAGCAGAGATGCGGGACAGGGTGAATATGGCTACACCTTC. Filled out from reference TRBV15 and TRBJ1-2, the complete variable domain reads DAMVIQNPRYQVTQFGKPVTLSCSQTLNHNVMYWYQQKSSQAPKLLFHYYDKDFNNEADTPDNFQSRRPNTSFCFLDIRSPGLGDTAMYLCATSRDAGQGEYGYTFGSGTRLTVV.

In its sample, this clone was seen once. The rearrangement links TRBV5-1 to TRBJ1-2; D perhaps matches TRBD1 (6 bases). The CDR3 is made up of 16 amino acids. Germline V gene data show CDR1 as SGHRS and CDR2 as YFSETQ. V was shortened by 0 bases and J by 8 bases, with 20 bases between the two germline ends. CDR3 sequence: CASSLEGARGSGGYTF. CDR3 nucleotides: TGCGCCAGCAGCTTGGAGGGCGCCAGGGGATCTGGGGGCTACACCTTC.

This chain joins TRBV7-2 and TRBJ1-5; possible D gene TRBD1, 5 bases. Trimming pared 5 bases from V and 7 bases from J, leaving 18 bases between. The CDR3 is 15 residues long. Per germline, CDR1 SGHTA and CDR2 FQGNSA. The CDR3 bases are TGTGCCAGCAGCCGTTTAACAGGTGCTAGACAGCCCCAGCATTTT. Its translation is CASSRLTGARQPQHF.

This clone was detected a few times. The V gene is TRBV9, the J gene TRBJ2-7, with TRBD2 as a possible D gene (6 bases). The CDR3 has 14 amino acids. The V gene lost 0 bases and the J gene lost 6 bases, with 13 bases spanning the gap. Germline lookup yields CDR1 SGDLS and CDR2 YYNGEE. CDR3 coding DNA: TGTGCCAGCAGCGTAGACCAGGGAGGCCGCGAGCAGTACTTC. Encoded protein: CASSVDQGGREQYF. Variable domain in full (rest from reference TRBV9 and TRBJ2-7): DSGVTQTPKHLITATGQRVTLRCSPRSGDLSVYWYQQSLDQGLQFLIQYYNGEERAKGNILERFSAQQFPDLHSELNLSSLELGDSALYFCASSVDQGGREQYFGPGTRLTVT.

The rearrangement links TRBV29-1 to TRBJ2-5; 7 nucleotides align to TRBD1. The J segment lost 3 bases and the V segment lost 7 bases, leaving 8 bases of the junction unmatched. Germline V gene data show CDR1 as SQVTM and CDR2 as ANQGSEA. The CDR3 is 13 amino acids. DNA for the CDR3: TGCAGCGCATCCCAGGGACAGAAAGAGACCCAGTACTTC. The encoded protein is CSASQGQKETQYF.

This clone occurred once. The gene calls are TRBV12-5 and TRBJ2-7, with TRBD1 matching over 7 bases. The CDR3 is 17 residues long. Germline V gene lookup returns CDR1 LGHNT and CDR2 FRNRAP. V gave up 0 bases and J gave up 0 bases; unmatched junction bases: 8. The CDR3 region is CASGLVHEGASSYEQYF. CDR3 nucleotide sequence: TGTGCTAGTGGTTTGGTACATGAGGGGGCCAGCTCCTACGAGCAGTACTTC. The full variable domain, with the rest looked up from reference TRBV12-5 and TRBJ2-7, is DARVTQTPRHKVTEMGQEVTMRCQPILGHNTVFWYRQTMMQGLELLAYFRNRAPLDDSGMPKDRFSAEMPDATLATLKIQPSEPRDSAVYFCASGLVHEGASSYEQYFGPGTRLTVT.

The V gene is TRBV2, the J gene TRBJ2-7; the D gene is possibly TRBD2 (7 bases). V lost 6 bases, J lost 2 bases, and 14 bases lay in between. The CDR3 is 14 residues long. CDR1 is SNHLY, CDR2 FYNNEI, per germline. The CDR3 DNA sequence: TGTGCCAGCAGACCCCAAGGGGGGGCCTACGAGCAGTACTTC. Its translation is CASRPQGGAYEQYF. The variable domain in full, with the rest retrieved from reference TRBV2 and TRBJ2-7, is EPEVTQTPSHQVTQMGQEVILRCVPISNHLYFYWYRQILGQKVEFLVSFYNNEISEKSEIFDDQFSVERPDGSNFTLKIRSTKLEDSAMYFCASRPQGGAYEQYFGPGTRLTVT.

This chain uses TRBV5-6 with TRBJ2-2; TRBD2 might be the D (6 bases). Germline loops: CDR1 SGHDT, CDR2 YYEEEE. Trimming left V 2 bases short and J 5 bases short, with 10 bases between. CDR3 size: 14 residues. The CDR3 sequence is CASSFSAGTGELFF. CDR3 sequence (DNA): TGTGCCAGCAGCTTTTCTGCGGGGACCGGGGAGCTGTTTTTT.

This clone is a singleton in its sample. The V call is TRBV28, the J call TRBJ2-7; D possibly corresponds to TRBD1 (6 bases). The CDR3 sequence is 14 residues long. V was pared by 5 bases and J by 1 base, with 12 bases between. Germline V gene lookup returns CDR1 MDHEN and CDR2 SYDVKM. CDR3 protein: CASSKDRTSYEQYF. DNA of the CDR3: TGTGCCAGCAGTAAGGACAGAACGTCCTACGAGCAGTACTTC.

J is TRBJ2-1 and V is TRBV11-3, with 9 bases lining up with TRBD2. Germline V gene data show CDR1 as SGHNT and CDR2 as YENEEA. The CDR3 runs to 16 residues. Trimming removed 6 bases from V and 5 bases from J; junction bases left unmatched: 11. The CDR3 DNA sequence: TGTGCCAGCAGTTTTAGCGGGAGTTACACCGACAATGAGCAGTTCTTC. It specifies CASSFSGSYTDNEQFF. The whole variable domain, filled in from reference TRBV11-3 and TRBJ2-1, reads EAGVVQSPRYKIIEKKQPVAFWCNPISGHNTLYWYLQNLGQGPELLIRYENEEAVDDSQLPKDRFSAERLKGVDSTLKIQPAELGDSAVYLCASSFSGSYTDNEQFFGPGTRLTVL.

This clone has only a few counts. The chain carries TRBV28 and TRBJ2-1, with 9 positions matching TRBD2. Germline-derived CDR1 and CDR2 are MDHEN and SYDVKM. This CDR3 contains 16 residues. After removal of 3 bases from V and 3 bases from J, the junction contained 6 bases not matched to a gene. The CDR3 DNA follows: TGTGCCAGCAGTTTCCTAGCGGGATTAAACTACAATGAGCAGTTCTTC. This translates into CASSFLAGLNYNEQFF.

The CDR3 here is CASDRRAGVTDTQYF. The CDR3 DNA is TGTGCCAGTGATCGGAGGGCGGGAGTAACAGATACGCAGTATTTT. The chain joins TRBV19 to TRBJ2-3, with 7 bases that match TRBD2. The CDR3 is 15 residues long. V lost 8 bases to trimming and J lost 3 bases; unmatched junction nucleotides: 11. Germline V lookup: CDR1 LNHDA, CDR2 SQIVND (reference sequence).

V is TRBV5-1 and J is TRBJ1-2; 8 bases match TRBD1. V shed 9 bases, J shed 3 bases, and the junction held 10 bases outside the gene matches. The CDR3 extends over 14 amino acids. Germline CDR1 reads SGHRS; CDR2 reads YFSETQ. CDR3 nucleotides: TGCGCCAACATTCCCGGGACAGGACACTATGGCTACACCTTC. Its translation: CANIPGTGHYGYTF.

The CDR3 reads CASSLSGTGVRAEAFF. CDR3 sequence (DNA): TGCGCCAGCAGCTTATCCGGGACAGGGGTGAGGGCTGAAGCTTTCTTT. The chain joins TRBV5-1 to TRBJ1-1; 10 positions match TRBD1. CDR1 and CDR2 from the germline V gene are SGHRS and YFSETQ. J was trimmed by 6 bases and V by 2 bases; bases with no gene match: 10. CDR3 length: 16 amino acids.

V and J are TRBV5-6 and TRBJ2-7; D is possibly TRBD1 (6 bases). Germline assignment: CDR1 SGHDT and CDR2 YYEEEE. This CDR3 is 13 amino acids long. Trimming removed 4 bases from V and 9 bases from J, with 17 bases in between. The CDR3 loop is CASSPGGRQGQYF. CDR3 in DNA: TGTGCCAGCAGCCCTGGGGGCCGCCAGGGGCAGTACTTC.

J is TRBJ2-5 and V is TRBV5-1; D is undetermined. Germline-derived CDR1 and CDR2 are SGHRS and YFSETQ. Trimming cost V 0 bases and J 9 bases, with 12 bases left between them. This CDR3 has 13 amino acids. CDR3 nucleotides: TGCGCCAGCAGCTTGGCCTTCCTGTCGGCCCAGTACTTC. Its protein product is CASSLAFLSAQYF. The entire variable domain, with the rest obtained from reference TRBV5-1 and TRBJ2-5, is as follows: KAGVTQTPRYLIKTRGQQVTLSCSPISGHRSVSWYQQTPGQGLQFLFEYFSETQRNKGNFPGRFSGRQFSNSRSEMNVSTLELGDSALYLCASSLAFLSAQYFGPGTRLLVL.

This clone was counted between two and nine times. V usage is TRBV30 and J usage is TRBJ1-2, with D uncertain. V lost 3 bases and J lost 7, with 9 bases in between. The CDR3 is 11 residues long. Germline CDR1 is GTSNPN and CDR2 is SVGIG (reference sequence). The CDR3 DNA reads as TGTGCCTGGAGCCCAGGTTCTGGCTACACCTTC. Translating gives CAWSPGSGYTF.